A selection of T cell receptor beta chains follows, all from one sample in a study of blood T cell repertoires in COVID-19. Generated by immunoSEQ multiplex PCR, the TCRdb table keeps only in-frame clones and is missing some. The sample yields about 220,000 clones, approximately 86% seen once. Sequenced input: peripheral blood. The receptors here all came from a woman older than 75 with acute or convalescent COVID-19. Each CDR3 is given with its conserved first and last residue. The D gene is left open where the match is weak. Where a row states a size, it is once, few, many or the class of an expanded clone; other rows omit it.

cdr3_aa	cdr3_nt	cdr3_length	clone_size	v_call	j_call	d_call
CASSQSPSSTEAFF	TGTGCCAGCTCACAGAGCCCGTCGAGCACTGAAGCTTTCTTT	14	once	TRBV18	TRBJ1-1	.
CASSPGLPLTDTQYF	TGTGCCAGCAGCCCGGGACTCCCCCTGACAGATACGCAGTATTTT	15	.	TRBV5-4	TRBJ2-3	.
CASSLYGAPGELFF	TGTGCCAGCAGCTTATATGGGGCCCCCGGGGAGCTGTTTTTT	14	.	TRBV7-9	TRBJ2-2	.
CASSQATGKGAFF	TGTGCCAGCAGCCAAGCTACAGGGAAAGGAGCTTTCTTT	13	.	TRBV3-1/TRBV3-2	TRBJ1-1	.
CASSLALGQGPGELFF	TGTGCCAGCAGCTTGGCGCTGGGACAGGGGCCCGGGGAGCTGTTTTTT	16	.	TRBV5-4	TRBJ2-2	TRBD1
CASSAGQGLAFQETQYF	TGCGCCAGCAGCGCCGGTCAGGGACTAGCTTTCCAAGAGACCCAGTACTTC	17	.	TRBV5-1	TRBJ2-5	TRBD2
CASSQLQGVGVSNQPQHF	TGCGCCAGCAGCCAATTACAGGGGGTCGGAGTAAGCAATCAGCCCCAGCATTTT	18	.	TRBV4-3	TRBJ1-5	TRBD1
CASSPGTGGLWPQHF	TGTGCCAGTAGTCCCGGGACAGGCGGCCTTTGGCCCCAGCATTTT	15	.	TRBV19	TRBJ1-5	TRBD1
CASSFGLPGDTQYF	TGTGCCAGCAGCTTCGGACTACCCGGGGATACGCAGTATTTT	14	.	TRBV7-3	TRBJ2-3	.
CASKRDRGGTEAFF	TGTGCCAGCAAAAGGGACAGGGGGGGGACTGAAGCTTTCTTT	14	.	TRBV5-4	TRBJ1-1	TRBD1
CASREDRSWYGYTF	TGTGCCAGCAGAGAAGACAGGTCTTGGTATGGCTACACCTTC	14	.	TRBV28	TRBJ1-2	.
CASGPPRDSNNEQFF	TGTGCTAGTGGCCCTCCCCGGGACAGTAACAATGAGCAGTTCTTC	15	.	TRBV12-5	TRBJ2-1	TRBD1
CASRADRFSYNSPLHF	TGTGCAAGTCGCGCGGATCGTTTCTCCTATAATTCACCCCTCCACTTT	16	.	TRBV12-2	TRBJ1-6	.
CASSAENEGVHGYTF	TGTGCCAGCAGTGCCGAGAACGAGGGGGTACATGGCTACACCTTC	15	.	TRBV6-4	TRBJ1-2	.
CASSQDARAYNEQFF	TGTGCCAGCAGCCAAGACGCCAGGGCCTACAATGAGCAGTTCTTC	15	.	TRBV4-2	TRBJ2-1	.
CASSPGLAGGITGELFF	TGCGCCAGCAGCCCCGGACTAGCGGGGGGGATAACCGGGGAGCTGTTTTTT	17	.	TRBV5-1	TRBJ2-2	TRBD2
CASSEDQGPNSPLHF	TGTGCCAGCAGTGAAGACCAGGGCCCAAATTCACCCCTCCACTTT	15	.	TRBV2	TRBJ1-6	.
CAWSFAIVLGGDTEAFF	TGTGCCTGGAGTTTTGCAATCGTTCTAGGGGGAGACACTGAAGCTTTCTTT	17	.	TRBV30	TRBJ1-1	.
CSVGTGTDYEQYF	TGCAGCGTCGGGACAGGGACAGACTACGAGCAGTACTTC	13	.	TRBV29-1	TRBJ2-7	TRBD1
CASSRGRLLEDTQYF	TGTGCCAGCAGCCGCGGGAGGCTCCTTGAGGATACGCAGTATTTT	15	.	TRBV7-2	TRBJ2-3	TRBD2
CASSRDRANYGYTF	TGTGCCAGCAGTAGAGACAGAGCTAACTATGGCTACACCTTC	14	.	TRBV6-6	TRBJ1-2	.
CASSGPGQARGHRGELFF	TGTGCCAGCAGTGGACCGGGACAGGCACGCGGGCATCGCGGGGAGCTGTTTTTT	18	.	TRBV2	TRBJ2-2	TRBD1
CASSIGTVNTEAFF	TGCGCCAGCAGCATAGGGACAGTAAACACTGAAGCTTTCTTT	14	.	TRBV5-1	TRBJ1-1	TRBD1
CASSIVPTGASNQPQHF	TGTGCCAGTAGTATAGTCCCTACAGGGGCGAGCAATCAGCCCCAGCATTTT	17	few	TRBV19	TRBJ1-5	TRBD1
CSASEGASDEQFF	TGCAGTGCTAGTGAGGGGGCTTCGGATGAGCAGTTCTTC	13	.	TRBV20-1	TRBJ2-1	TRBD1
CASSLQGASTDTQYF	TGCGCCAGCAGCCTACAGGGGGCTAGCACAGATACGCAGTATTTT	15	.	TRBV5-1	TRBJ2-3	TRBD1
CASSPGVSRDYGYTF	TGTGCCAGCAGCCCTGGAGTTTCCCGGGACTATGGCTACACCTTC	15	.	TRBV7-9	TRBJ1-2	.
CASSGGAGTYNEQFF	TGTGCCAGTTCCGGGGGGGCGGGGACCTACAATGAGCAGTTCTTC	15	.	TRBV2	TRBJ2-1	TRBD2
CASSVGEEGGLYNEQFF	TGTGCCAGCAGCGTAGGAGAGGAGGGGGGGCTTTACAATGAGCAGTTCTTC	17	.	TRBV9	TRBJ2-1	.
CASSLGGDTGELFF	TGCGCCAGCAGCTTGGGGGGAGATACCGGGGAGCTGTTTTTT	14	once	TRBV5-1	TRBJ2-2	.
CASSLRTGQADSPLHF	TGTGCCAGTAGTCTGCGGACAGGGCAGGCCGATTCACCCCTCCACTTT	16	once	TRBV19	TRBJ1-6	TRBD1
CASSPDSSGQPQHF	TGCGCCAGCAGCCCGGACTCGAGCGGGCAGCCCCAGCATTTT	14	.	TRBV5-1	TRBJ1-5	.
CASSQSGTSLTGELFF	TGTGCCAGCAGCCAGTCCGGGACTAGCCTCACCGGGGAGCTGTTTTTT	16	.	TRBV7-6	TRBJ2-2	TRBD2
CASSLTSGGAQDTQYF	TGCGCCAGCAGCTTGACTAGCGGGGGGGCACAAGATACGCAGTATTTT	16	.	TRBV5-1	TRBJ2-3	TRBD2
CASRGQGPHNEQFF	TGTGCCAGCAGGGGACAGGGCCCCCACAATGAGCAGTTCTTC	14	.	TRBV6-4	TRBJ2-1	TRBD1
CASSLVQGTGELFF	TGTGCCAGCAGCTTAGTGCAGGGAACCGGGGAGCTGTTTTTT	14	.	TRBV11-2	TRBJ2-2	.
CASSPEIAADTQYF	TGTGCCAGCAGCCCCGAGATAGCCGCAGATACGCAGTATTTT	14	.	TRBV3-1/TRBV3-2	TRBJ2-3	.
CASTTRSGHFNYGYTF	TGTGCCAGTACCACCAGGTCGGGACACTTTAACTATGGCTACACCTTC	16	.	TRBV19	TRBJ1-2	.
CASSPDGRGGFSGELFF	TGTGCCAGCAGCCCCGATGGGCGGGGGGGCTTTTCCGGGGAGCTGTTTTTT	17	.	TRBV28	TRBJ2-2	TRBD2
CASSWTSSSYNEQFF	TGCGCCAGCAGCTGGACTAGCTCTTCCTACAATGAGCAGTTCTTC	15	.	TRBV5-1	TRBJ2-1	TRBD2
CASSPALQDEQFF	TGTGCCAGCAGCCCCGCCCTCCAGGATGAGCAGTTCTTC	13	.	TRBV9	TRBJ2-1	.
CSVSGFNYGYTF	TGCAGCGTTTCCGGGTTTAACTATGGCTACACCTTC	12	.	TRBV29-1	TRBJ1-2	.
CASNTGAHEQYF	TGTGCCAGCAACACAGGGGCCCACGAGCAGTACTTC	12	.	TRBV2	TRBJ2-7	TRBD1
CASSQEGDGTGANSPLHF	TGCGCCAGCAGCCAAGAGGGAGACGGGACAGGGGCCAATTCACCCCTCCACTTT	18	.	TRBV4-1	TRBJ1-6	TRBD1
CASSPGGNTEAFF	TGTGCCAGCAGTCCCGGGGGGAACACTGAAGCTTTCTTT	13	.	TRBV12-3/TRBV12-4	TRBJ1-1	.
CASSFSGQETQYF	TGTGCCAGCAGCTTTAGCGGGCAAGAGACCCAGTACTTC	13	.	TRBV7-3	TRBJ2-5	TRBD2
CASMPGGGAYNSPLHF	TGTGCCAGCATGCCTGGGGGGGGCGCCTATAATTCACCCCTCCACTTT	16	.	TRBV28	TRBJ1-6	.
CATSTGQGANEKLFF	TGTGCCACCAGCACGGGGCAGGGGGCTAATGAAAAACTGTTTTTT	15	.	TRBV15	TRBJ1-4	TRBD1
CATSRVRTGDNEQFF	TGTGCCACCAGCAGAGTGCGCACAGGGGATAATGAGCAGTTCTTC	15	.	TRBV15	TRBJ2-1	TRBD1
CASSFGRGLNNSPLHF	TGTGCCAGCAGCTTTGGCAGGGGGCTAAATAATTCACCCCTCCACTTT	16	once	TRBV7-6	TRBJ1-6	TRBD1
CASSARTGGTDTQYF	TGTGCCAGCAGCGCCCGGACAGGAGGAACAGATACGCAGTATTTT	15	.	TRBV9	TRBJ2-3	TRBD1
CASGTGSRTDTQYF	TGTGCCAGCGGGACAGGGAGTCGGACAGATACGCAGTATTTT	14	.	TRBV19	TRBJ2-3	TRBD1
CASSVTSFSYNEQFF	TGTGCCAGCAGCGTAACTAGCTTCTCCTACAATGAGCAGTTCTTC	15	.	TRBV9	TRBJ2-1	.
CASRNQGARGYTF	TGTGCCAGCAGAAATCAGGGGGCGCGAGGCTACACCTTC	13	.	TRBV5-4	TRBJ1-2	TRBD1
CASSFQGARNTEAFF	TGTGCCAGCAGCTTTCAGGGGGCTCGGAACACTGAAGCTTTCTTT	15	.	TRBV7-2	TRBJ1-1	TRBD1
CASSARTAPNTEAFF	TGTGCCAGCAGCGCCCGGACAGCTCCGAACACTGAAGCTTTCTTT	15	once	TRBV7-9	TRBJ1-1	.
CASSLSGENGYTF	TGTGCCAGCAGTTTATCCGGGGAGAATGGCTACACCTTC	13	.	TRBV28	TRBJ1-2	.
CASSRPGQGYNEQFF	TGTGCCAGCAGTAGGCCGGGACAGGGGTACAATGAGCAGTTCTTC	15	few	TRBV6-5	TRBJ2-1	TRBD1
CATSRAGGLKTEAFF	TGTGCCACCAGCCGGGCAGGGGGGCTCAAGACTGAAGCTTTCTTT	15	.	TRBV15	TRBJ1-1	TRBD1
CASSWTSGGPNEQYF	TGTGCCAGCAGCTGGACTAGCGGGGGCCCTAACGAGCAGTACTTC	15	.	TRBV7-2	TRBJ2-7	TRBD2